The clone carrying this T cell receptor beta chain was detected ten times or more. The unsorted libraries were made from 2 million PBMCs kept at -80 C. The record originates from a study of neurological immune-mediated disorders. The cDNA came from 5'RACE, which used 10-nucleotide random UMIs. MiXCR was run by TCRdb on the 5' RACE reads, yielding one entry per CDR3 protein. The profile covers more than 45,000 distinct CDR3 sequences, with about 3.7% appearing a single time and around 5.6% taken by the ten largest. V was cut by 9 bases and J by 0 bases, with 9 bases left in between. The CDR3 loop spans 13 amino acids. Germline lookup yields CDR1 KGHDR and CDR2 SFDVKD.

What was sequenced was PBMCs. This rearrangement joins TRBV24-1 to TRBJ2-3; D not resolved. The source is a middle-aged man with multiple sclerosis. In DNA form, the CDR3 reads TGTGCCACCGCTACCGGAAGCACAGATACGCAGTATTTT. Amino acids: CATATGSTDTQYF.